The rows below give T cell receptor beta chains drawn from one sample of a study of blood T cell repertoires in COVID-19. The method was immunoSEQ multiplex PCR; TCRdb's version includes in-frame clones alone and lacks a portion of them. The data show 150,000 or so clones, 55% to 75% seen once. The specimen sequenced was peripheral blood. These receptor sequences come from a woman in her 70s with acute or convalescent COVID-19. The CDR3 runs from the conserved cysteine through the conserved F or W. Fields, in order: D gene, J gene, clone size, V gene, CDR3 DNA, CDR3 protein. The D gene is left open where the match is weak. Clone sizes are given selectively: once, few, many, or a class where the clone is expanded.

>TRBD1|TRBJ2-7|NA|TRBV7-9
TGTGCCAGCACAATACCGGGACAGGCGTTGTACGAGCAGTACTTC
CASTIPGQALYEQYF
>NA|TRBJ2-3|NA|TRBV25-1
TGTGCCAGCAGTGTGGGGAAGGAGGGGGCGATGGGCACAGATACGCAGTATTTT
CASSVGKEGAMGTDTQYF
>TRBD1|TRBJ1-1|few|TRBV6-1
TGTGCCAGCAGTGACAGGGACAGCCTGAACACTGAAGCTTTCTTT
CASSDRDSLNTEAFF
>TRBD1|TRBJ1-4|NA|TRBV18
TGTGCCAGCAAACGGGACAGGGGAGCAACTAATGAAAAACTGTTTTTT
CASKRDRGATNEKLFF
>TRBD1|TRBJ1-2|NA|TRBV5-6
TGTGCCAGCAGCCCGACAGGGTTTGGGGGCTACACCTTC
CASSPTGFGGYTF
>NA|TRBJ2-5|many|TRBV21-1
TGTGCCAGCAGCACCCTCGGGACTCACCAAGAGACCCAGTACTTC
CASSTLGTHQETQYF
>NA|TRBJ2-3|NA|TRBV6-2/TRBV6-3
TGTGCCAGCAGTTACTGGCCTAGCACAGATACGCAGTATTTT
CASSYWPSTDTQYF
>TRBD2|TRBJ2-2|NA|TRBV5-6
TGTGCCAGCAGCTTGTCTAGCGGGAGGGCCCGGGCCACCGGGGAGCTGTTTTTT
CASSLSSGRARATGELFF
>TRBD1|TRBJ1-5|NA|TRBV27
TGTGCCAGCAGTCCCCCGGGACAGTTCGGGCAACCCCAGCATTTT
CASSPPGQFGQPQHF
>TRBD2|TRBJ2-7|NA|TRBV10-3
TGTGCCATCAGTGAGACTAGCGGGGATTACGAGCAGTACTTC
CAISETSGDYEQYF
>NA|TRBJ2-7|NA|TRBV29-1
TGCAGCGTTGAAGGTTATGTGGAGACAGGCGGCTACGAGCAGTACTTC
CSVEGYVETGGYEQYF
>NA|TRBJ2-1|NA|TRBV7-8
TGTGCCAGCAGCTTAGAGGGGGATGAGCAGTTCTTC
CASSLEGDEQFF
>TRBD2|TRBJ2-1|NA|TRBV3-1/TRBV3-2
TGTGCCAGCAGCCAAGGCCTAGCGGGAGGGATGAATGAGCAGTTCTTC
CASSQGLAGGMNEQFF
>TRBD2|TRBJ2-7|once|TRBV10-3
TGTGCCATCAGTGTTCGGACTAGCGGGAGCTACGAGCAGTACTTC
CAISVRTSGSYEQYF
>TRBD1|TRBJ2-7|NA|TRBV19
TGTGCCAGTAGTCCACAGGGGTCCTACGAGCAGTACTTC
CASSPQGSYEQYF
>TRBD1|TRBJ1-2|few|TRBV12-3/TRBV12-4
TGTGCCAGCAGGACAGGGGCGCGGGGCTACACCTTC
CASRTGARGYTF
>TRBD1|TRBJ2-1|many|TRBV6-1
TGTGCCAGCAGTGACAGGGGGAGCTCCTACAATGAGCAGTTCTTC
CASSDRGSSYNEQFF
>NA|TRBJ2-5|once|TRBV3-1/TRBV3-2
TGTGCCAGCAGCCACCCCGACAGGTTTCAAGAGACCCAGTACTTC
CASSHPDRFQETQYF
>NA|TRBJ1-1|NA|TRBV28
TGTGCCAGCAGTTTATTAGTAGGGGGAGGGATGAACACTGAAGCTTTCTTT
CASSLLVGGGMNTEAFF
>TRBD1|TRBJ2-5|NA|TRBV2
TGTGCCAGCAGAGGGGACAGGGAATTGGAGACCCAGTACTTC
CASRGDRELETQYF
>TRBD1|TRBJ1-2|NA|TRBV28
TGTGCCAGCACCGGGACAGGGGGGAGCTATGGCTACACCTTC
CASTGTGGSYGYTF
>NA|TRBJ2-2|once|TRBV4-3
TGCGCCAGCAGCTTTTCAGGGGTGACCGGGGAGCTGTTTTTT
CASSFSGVTGELFF
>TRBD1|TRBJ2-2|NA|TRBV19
TGTGCCAGTAGTACAGGACAGGGGTACACCGGGGAGCTGTTTTTT
CASSTGQGYTGELFF
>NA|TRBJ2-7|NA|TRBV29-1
TGCAGCGTTGCCGCGGACGAGCAGTACTTC
CSVAADEQYF
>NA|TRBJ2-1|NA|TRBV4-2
TGTGCCAGCAGCCAAGATCCGGGGGACGGAGGTAATGAGCAGTTCTTC
CASSQDPGDGGNEQFF
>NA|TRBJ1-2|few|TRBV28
TGTGCCAGCAGTCTTCTGAGGGGGGGCTATGGCTACACCTTC
CASSLLRGGYGYTF
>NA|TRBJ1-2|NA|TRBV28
TGTGCCAGCACCCAGGGCAGGGGCTACACCTTC
CASTQGRGYTF
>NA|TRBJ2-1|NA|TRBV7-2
TGTGCCAGCACCCGCGTGGCCGGGAATGAGCAGTTCTTC
CASTRVAGNEQFF
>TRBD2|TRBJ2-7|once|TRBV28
TGTGCCAGCAGTTTAGGGCGGGAGGGTCCCAACTACGAGCAGTACTTC
CASSLGREGPNYEQYF
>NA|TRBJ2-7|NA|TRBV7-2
TGTGCCAGCAGCTTAGCGCACTGGAGCTCCTACGAGCAGTACTTC
CASSLAHWSSYEQYF
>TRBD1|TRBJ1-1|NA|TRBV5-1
TGCGCCAGCAGCCAAACTATATTCAGGGGGAACAGGGAAGCTTTCTTT
CASSQTIFRGNREAFF
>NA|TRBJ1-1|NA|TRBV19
TGTGCCAGTAGTCGTTCTTTTACTGAAGCTTTCTTT
CASSRSFTEAFF
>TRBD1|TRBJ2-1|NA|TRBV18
TGTGCCAGCTCACCACCGACAGGGTACAATGAGCAGTTCTTC
CASSPPTGYNEQFF
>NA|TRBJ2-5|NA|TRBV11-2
TGTGCCAGCAGCCCCCTTGGCTTGAGGGAGCAAAGACAAGAGACCCAGTACTTC
CASSPLGLREQRQETQYF
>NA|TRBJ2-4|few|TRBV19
TGTGCCAGTAGTATCCGGCGACTAGCCAAAAACATTCAGTACTTC
CASSIRRLAKNIQYF
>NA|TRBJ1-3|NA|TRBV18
TGTGCCAGCTCACCCCTAATAAGACAGGAGACCTTCTCTGGAAACACCATATATTTT
CASSPLIRQETFSGNTIYF
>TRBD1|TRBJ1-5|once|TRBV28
TGTGCCAGCGTCAGACAGGGGGATGGGAAGCCCCAGCATTTT
CASVRQGDGKPQHF